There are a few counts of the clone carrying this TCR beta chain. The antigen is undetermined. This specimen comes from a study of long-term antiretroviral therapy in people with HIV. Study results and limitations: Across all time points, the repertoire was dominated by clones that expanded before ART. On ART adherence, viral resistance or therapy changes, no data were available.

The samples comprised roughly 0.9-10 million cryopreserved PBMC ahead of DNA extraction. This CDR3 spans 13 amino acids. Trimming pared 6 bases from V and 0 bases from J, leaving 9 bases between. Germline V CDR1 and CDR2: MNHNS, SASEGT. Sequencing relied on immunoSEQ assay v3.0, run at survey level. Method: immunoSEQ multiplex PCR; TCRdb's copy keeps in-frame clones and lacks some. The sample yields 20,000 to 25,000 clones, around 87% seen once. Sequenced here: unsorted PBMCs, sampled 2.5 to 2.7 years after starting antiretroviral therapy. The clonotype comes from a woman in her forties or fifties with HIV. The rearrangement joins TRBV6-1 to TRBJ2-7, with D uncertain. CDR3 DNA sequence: TGTGCCAGCAGGCTCGGATTCTCCTACGAGCAGTACTTC. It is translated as CASRLGFSYEQYF.